These 25 T cell receptor beta chains were all obtained from the same sample, sequenced in a study of T cell responses to AZD1222 COVID-19 vaccine. Using immunoSEQ multiplex PCR, the repertoire was profiled, and TCRdb retains in-frame clones only, with some absent. The repertoire holds more than 150,000 clones, almost 95% seen once, with about 10% in the top ten. This sample comprised peripheral blood, obtained on day 0 of AZD1222 vaccination. These receptors came from an adult in good health.

The genes are TRBV19 and TRBJ2-3; no firm D call. Trimming shortened V by 6 bases and J by 6 bases, and 22 bases separated the two germline ends. The CDR3 extends over 16 amino acids. Germline V gene lookup returns CDR1 LNHDA and CDR2 SQIVND (reference sequence). CDR3 sequence reads: CASRAGYRGPTDTQYF. The CDR3 coding sequence is TGTGCCAGTAGGGCCGGGTATAGAGGACCCACGGATACGCAGTATTTT.

The chain employs TRBV25-1 and TRBJ1-2; no clear D. CDR1 is MGHDK, CDR2 SYGVNS, per germline. The CDR3 length is 14 residues. Trimming removed 6 bases at V and 4 bases at J, with 15 bases between. CDR3 DNA: TGTGCCAGCAGCCCCCCCCGAGCCGGCTATGGCTACACCTTC. This translates into CASSPPRAGYGYTF.

V usage is TRBV11-2 and J usage is TRBJ1-5; D unclear. V dropped 1 base and J dropped 4 bases, with 5 bases sitting between them. In germline, CDR1 is SGHAT, CDR2 FQNNGV. The CDR3 extends over 13 amino acids. The CDR3 here is CASSLGPNQPQHF. CDR3 nucleotide sequence: TGTGCCAGCAGCTTAGGTCCGAATCAGCCCCAGCATTTT.

The chain joins TRBV7-2 to TRBJ1-1; 9 bases line up with TRBD1. The germline V gene has CDR1 SGHTA and CDR2 FQGNSA. J gave up 7 bases and V 5 bases, and 11 bases lay outside the gene matches. This CDR3 is 15 amino acids long. The CDR3 region is CASSGQGMGYSEAFF. CDR3 sequence (DNA): TGTGCCAGCAGCGGACAGGGGATGGGGTACAGTGAAGCTTTCTTT.

On this clone: This sample includes further DNA sequences coding for the same CDR3. The chain is built from TRBV30 and TRBJ2-3; no reliable D call. Germline CDR1 is GTSNPN and CDR2 is SVGIG (reference sequence). The CDR3 covers 11 residues. Deletions cut 0 bases from V and 6 bases from J, with 4 bases between. The CDR3 sequence is CAWSVGDTQYF. In nucleotides, the CDR3 is TGTGCCTGGAGTGTGGGCGATACGCAGTATTTT.

The V gene is TRBV6-5, the J gene TRBJ1-2; D gene ambiguous. The CDR3 runs 14 residues. Trimming cost V 6 bases and J 2 bases, with 13 bases left between them. Looked up from germline, CDR1 is MNHEY and CDR2 is SVGAGI. This chain's CDR3 is CASRFRGLNYGYTF. The DNA of the CDR3 is TGTGCCAGCAGATTCAGAGGGTTAAACTATGGCTACACCTTC.

V gene TRBV11-2 combines with J gene TRBJ2-1; D may be TRBD1 (5 bases). Trimming left V 5 bases short and J 4 bases short, with 12 bases between. The CDR3 is made up of 14 amino acids. Germline V gene sequence: CDR1 SGHAT, CDR2 FQNNGV. CDR3 DNA sequence: TGTGCCAGCAGCCCCGTGGGGCGGTACAATGAGCAGTTCTTC. It is translated as CASSPVGRYNEQFF.

V and J are TRBV9 and TRBJ2-2; D remains ambiguous. The V gene's germline CDR1 is SGDLS and CDR2 YYNGEE. V was shortened by 6 bases and J by 5 bases, with 11 bases between the two germline ends. CDR3 length: 13 residues. CDR3 nucleotides: TGTGCCAGCACCCTAGAACCGACCGGGGAGCTGTTTTTT. Amino acid sequence: CASTLEPTGELFF.

The chain uses TRBV7-8 and TRBJ1-2; TRBD1 might be the D (6 bases). The germline V and J ends were trimmed by 4 bases and 6 bases, with 15 bases remaining between them. Germline V gene sequence: CDR1 SGHVS, CDR2 FQNEAQ. The CDR3 loop spans 14 amino acids. For the CDR3, the DNA is TGTGCCAGCAGCTACGACAGGACGTCAGATGGCTACACCTTC. Its protein product is CASSYDRTSDGYTF.

This chain connects TRBV12-3 or TRBV12-4 to TRBJ2-7; 9 positions agree with TRBD1. With V trimmed by 5 bases and J by 5 bases, 4 bases remained unmatched. The CDR3 covers 13 residues. CDR3 sequence (DNA): TGTGCCAGCAGTGGGACAGGGCCTAACGAGCAGTACTTC. This gives the protein CASSGTGPNEQYF.

The CDR3 sequence is CASSLDRGYTF. DNA of the CDR3: TGTGCCAGCAGTTTAGACAGGGGCTACACCTTC. The V call is TRBV28, the J call TRBJ1-2, with D perhaps TRBD1 (6 bases). The CDR3 consists of 11 residues. V was shortened by 2 bases and J by 8 bases, with 6 bases between the two germline ends. CDR1 is MDHEN, CDR2 SYDVKM, per germline.

The V call is TRBV30, the J call TRBJ1-6, with D possibly being TRBD1 (6 bases). V was cut by 4 bases and J by 6 bases, with 16 bases left in between. The CDR3 contains 15 residues. Germline CDR1 GTSNPN, CDR2 SVGIG (reference sequence). The CDR3 reads CAWTWSGARNSPLHF. CDR3 DNA: TGTGCCTGGACATGGTCAGGGGCGCGTAATTCACCCCTCCACTTT.

V and J are TRBV7-9 and TRBJ1-4; D is unclear. CDR1 and CDR2 (germline): SEHNR, FQNEAQ (reference sequence). V shed 5 bases and J shed 4 bases, with 17 bases lying between them. The CDR3 is 16 residues long. The CDR3 bases are TGTGCCAGCAGCCCCGGTCGGAGGGTTGATAATGAAAAACTGTTTTTT. Protein: CASSPGRRVDNEKLFF. Full variable domain (remainder filled in from reference TRBV7-9 and TRBJ1-4): DTGVSQNPRHKITKRGQNVTFRCDPISEHNRLYWYRQTLGQGPEFLTYFQNEAQLEKSRLLSDRFSAERPKGSFSTLEIQRTEQGDSAMYLCASSPGRRVDNEKLFFGSGTQLSVL.

The chain links TRBV4-1 to TRBJ2-5, with 12 bases aligning to TRBD2. Germline CDR1 MGHRA, CDR2 YSYEKL. Trimming removed 4 bases from V and 2 bases from J; junction bases left unmatched: 5. CDR3 size: 16 residues. CDR3 residues: CASSLWTSGVQETQYF. DNA for the CDR3: TGCGCCAGCAGCCTGTGGACTAGCGGGGTACAAGAGACCCAGTACTTC.

This clone showed up just once. V usage is TRBV28 and J usage is TRBJ1-2; D may be TRBD1 (5 bases). This CDR3 is built from 14 residues. Germline V gene lookup returns CDR1 MDHEN and CDR2 SYDVKM. V dropped 5 bases and J dropped 8 bases, with 18 bases sitting between them. The CDR3 is CASSVPGPSRGYTF. The CDR3 DNA follows: TGTGCCAGCAGTGTCCCGGGGCCTTCGAGGGGCTACACCTTC.

This chain uses TRBV7-3 with TRBJ2-2; TRBD1 might be the D (5 bases). V lost 3 bases and J 3 bases, leaving 8 bases between the germline ends. This CDR3 has 14 amino acids. CDR1 and CDR2 (germline): SGHTA, FQGTGA. In DNA form, the CDR3 reads TGTGCCAGCAGCTTGTTAGGGGACACCGGGGAGCTGTTTTTT. It translates to CASSLLGDTGELFF.

This chain connects TRBV7-3 to TRBJ1-1; perhaps TRBD1 as D (6 bases). The CDR3 is 13 residues long. The germline V gene encodes CDR1 SGHTA and CDR2 FQGTGA. Trimming pared 2 bases from V and 4 bases from J, leaving 8 bases between. The chain's CDR3 is CASSLQGSTEAFF. The CDR3 DNA is TGTGCCAGCAGCTTACAGGGGAGCACTGAAGCTTTCTTT.

The chain combines TRBV15 with TRBJ1-4; D is unresolved. V gave up 7 bases and J gave up 8 bases, with 14 bases separating them. Germline V gives CDR1 LNHNV, CDR2 YYDKDF (reference sequence). The CDR3 has 13 amino acids. Here the CDR3 DNA reads TGTGCCACCAATCCCGGGATAGGGGAAAAACTGTTTTTT. Encoded protein: CATNPGIGEKLFF.

The rearrangement joins TRBV12-3 or TRBV12-4 to TRBJ1-1; D ambiguous. The CDR3 consists of 11 residues. The ends were cut back, 6 bases at V and 5 bases at J, with 7 bases in the middle. CDR3 in amino acids: CASRQRTEAFF. CDR3 DNA: TGTGCCAGCAGGCAAAGGACTGAAGCTTTCTTT.

This chain connects TRBV19 to TRBJ1-2; D perhaps matches TRBD1 (5 bases). The CDR3 covers 17 residues. The V end lost 7 bases, the J end lost 3 bases, and 24 bases lay between the germline ends. The V gene's germline CDR1 is LNHDA and CDR2 SQIVND (reference sequence). Written as DNA, the CDR3 is TGTGCCAGTAAAGGGGCTCCGACAATACCTCCCGACTATGGCTACACCTTC. Protein product: CASKGAPTIPPDYGYTF.

The V and J genes are TRBV7-3 and TRBJ2-3; either TRBD1 or TRBD2 may fit D (5 bases each). Trimming took off 5 bases at V and 6 bases at J, with 12 bases between the two ends. This CDR3 spans 13 amino acids. Germline values: CDR1 SGHTA, CDR2 FQGTGA. The CDR3, as DNA: TGTGCCAGCAGCCTCGGGACGGCTGATACGCAGTATTTT. This codes for CASSLGTADTQYF.

This sequence joins TRBV2 and TRBJ1-2, with a weak D call TRBD1 (6 bases). Germline CDR1 is SNHLY and CDR2 is FYNNEI. This CDR3 contains 14 residues. The V gene lost 6 bases and the J gene lost 2 bases, with 13 bases spanning the gap. Here the CDR3 DNA reads TGTGCCAGCAGACCCGTAGGACAGAACTATGGCTACACCTTC. It encodes CASRPVGQNYGYTF.

This chain's CDR3 is CASSWQTQETQYF. CDR3 coding DNA: TGTGCCAGCAGTTGGCAGACCCAAGAGACCCAGTACTTC. The V and J genes are TRBV12-3 or TRBV12-4 and TRBJ2-5; no reliable D call. The CDR3 length is 13 residues. V dropped 4 bases and J dropped 1 base, with 7 bases sitting between them.

The CDR3 DNA follows: TGTGCCAGCAGCTTAACCGATAAGCCCGGGGAGCTGTTTTTT. Protein product: CASSLTDKPGELFF. The chain recombines TRBV5-4 with TRBJ2-2; D is ambiguous. The CDR3 totals 14 residues. Per the germline V gene, CDR1 is SGHNT and CDR2 is YYREEE (reference sequence). Trimming cost V 2 bases and J 6 bases, with 11 bases left between them.

This chain links TRBV13 with TRBJ2-2, with 11 bases matching TRBD2. The CDR3 sequence is 16 residues long. The V gene end was trimmed by 4 bases and the J gene end by 5 bases; junction bases not matched to a gene: 6. The germline V gene has CDR1 PRHDT and CDR2 FYEKMQ (reference sequence). In DNA form, the CDR3 reads TGTGCCAGCAGCTCCACTAGCGGGAGTGGTACCGGGGAGCTGTTTTTT. It is translated as CASSSTSGSGTGELFF. Based on the CDR3 plus reference TRBV13 and TRBJ2-2, the full variable domain is AAGVIQSPRHLIKEKRETATLKCYPIPRHDTVYWYQQGPGQDPQFLISFYEKMQSDKGSIPDRFSAQQFSDYHSELNMSSLELGDSALYFCASSSTSGSGTGELFFGEGSRLTVL.